This TCR beta chain was recorded in a study of blood T cell repertoires in COVID-19. Study at large: Collection of acute and convalescent COVID-19 samples took place in the United States, Italy and Spain. Nucleic acid was either cDNA or gDNA, and it came from T cells, B-cell-depleted T cells, or PBMCs.

In the original processing: How many nucleated cells were present was estimated from reference gene primer amplification. Produced via immunoSEQ multiplex PCR; TCRdb's table is partial and in-frame only. V, J and clone size derive from that table, while D and trimming were established from the DNA sequence. The table has about 300,000 clones, 85% to 90% seen once; the top ten hold approximately 12%. V was pared by 1 base and J by 5 bases, with 5 bases of the junction left unmatched. The CDR3 has 14 amino acids. CDR1 is SGHRS and CDR2 is YFSETQ in the germline V gene. The sample comprised peripheral blood. This clonotype was sampled from a human donor in a cohort sampled during active COVID-19. The J gene is TRBJ2-7, the V gene TRBV5-1, with 8 positions matching TRBD1. The CDR3 sequence is CASSLPRGRNEQYF. In DNA, the CDR3 is TGCGCCAGCAGCTTGCCCAGGGGGCGCAACGAGCAGTACTTC.